A selection of T cell receptor beta chains follows, all from one sample in a study of beta chain features in type 1 diabetes. Sequenced by immunoSEQ multiplex PCR; TCRdb stores in-frame clones only, minus some. The data contain about 140,000 clones, 6% to 7.5% of them singletons. Sequencing was carried out using central memory CD4+ T cells from blood. The receptors derive from a woman aged 30 to 39 in good health. Both conserved end residues are part of each CDR3. D genes are given only for firm matches. Size is stated for part of the rows, as once, few or many counts, or as a class when the clone is expanded.

V gene	J gene	D gene	clone size	CDR3 DNA	CDR3 protein
TRBV19	TRBJ2-5	.	.	TGTGCCAGTACCCCGCGAGCGACGCGAGAGACCCAGTACTTC	CASTPRATRETQYF
TRBV30	TRBJ1-1	TRBD1	few	TGTGCCTGGACTAACAGGGGCTTCGGTGAAGCTTTCTTT	CAWTNRGFGEAFF
TRBV5-1	TRBJ1-2	TRBD1	.	TGCGCCAGCAGCTTCCAGGGGGGACAAGGTGGCTACACCTTC	CASSFQGGQGGYTF
TRBV4-3	TRBJ2-3	.	few	TGCGCCAGCAGCCAAGATTACACGGGTAGCACAGATACGCAGTATTTT	CASSQDYTGSTDTQYF
TRBV4-3	TRBJ1-2	.	many	TGCGCCAGCAGCCAAGATCAGGGCAGGGCTAACTATGGCTACACCTTC	CASSQDQGRANYGYTF
TRBV2	TRBJ2-4	TRBD1	few	TGTGCCAGCACTATGAGGGGGCAACTAGCCAAAAACATTCAGTACTTC	CASTMRGQLAKNIQYF
TRBV30	TRBJ1-1	.	few	TGTGCCTGGAGTGTAGGGAGCTGGGCTTTCTTT	CAWSVGSWAFF
TRBV27	TRBJ1-2	.	.	TGTGCCAGCAGTTTTCGGGGGAGAAGCAACTATGGCTACACCTTC	CASSFRGRSNYGYTF
TRBV28	TRBJ2-7	TRBD1	.	TGTGCCAGCAGTTCCTGGGGGACAGGGGGAAGCCACGAGCAGTACTTC	CASSSWGTGGSHEQYF
TRBV7-2	TRBJ1-1	TRBD1	few	TGTGCCAGCAGCTACAGGGGCGCGAACACTGAAGCTTTCTTT	CASSYRGANTEAFF
TRBV5-4	TRBJ1-1	.	.	TGTGCCAGCAGCCTCGACAGGACGAACACTGAAGCTTTCTTT	CASSLDRTNTEAFF
TRBV28	TRBJ2-3	.	.	TGTGCCAGCAGTTTGGTGACTACCTCAGATACGCAGTATTTT	CASSLVTTSDTQYF
TRBV2	TRBJ2-3	.	.	TGTGCCAGCAGTTTCTCTGGGCAGGGGCGGAGGACAGATACGCAGTATTTT	CASSFSGQGRRTDTQYF
TRBV27	TRBJ2-1	.	few	TGTGCCAGCAGTCCCCATCAGGGGAGAGGAATCAATGAGCAGTTCTTC	CASSPHQGRGINEQFF
TRBV27	TRBJ1-3	.	few	TGTGCCAGCAGGGAGACCACAGGCTCTGGAAACACCATATATTTT	CASRETTGSGNTIYF
TRBV6-1	TRBJ2-1	.	few	TGTGCCAGCAGTGAAGCGGGTCGGGGTGAGCAGTTCTTC	CASSEAGRGEQFF
TRBV6-5	TRBJ2-3	TRBD1	many	TGTGCCAGCAGTACACAGGGGCGGGCAGATACGCAGTATTTT	CASSTQGRADTQYF
TRBV7-2	TRBJ2-5	.	.	TGTGCCAGCAGCTTAGCGCTCGGGGAGGAGACCCAGTACTTC	CASSLALGEETQYF
TRBV29-1	TRBJ2-1	TRBD2	.	TGCAGCCTTCACGGGACTAGCGGGACCGATAGCTCCTACAATGAGCAGTTCTTC	CSLHGTSGTDSSYNEQFF
TRBV28	TRBJ1-2	.	many	TGTGCCAGCAGCCTACTTACGGTTGGCTACACCTTC	CASSLLTVGYTF
TRBV25-1	TRBJ1-2	.	many	TGTGCCAGCAGTGTTACTAACTATGGCTACACCTTC	CASSVTNYGYTF
TRBV4-2	TRBJ2-1	.	.	TGTGCCAGCAGCCAACAGTGGGTTTCAGGCGCCTACAATGAGCAGTTCTTC	CASSQQWVSGAYNEQFF
TRBV11-2	TRBJ2-7	TRBD2	few	TGTGCCAGCTTCCCAATTCGGACTAGCGCTCGTGAGGAGCAGTACTTC	CASFPIRTSAREEQYF
TRBV11-2	TRBJ2-7	TRBD2	.	TGTGCCAGCAGCTTACTAGCGGGAGGCTTCTACGAGCAGTACTTC	CASSLLAGGFYEQYF
TRBV9	TRBJ1-1	.	.	TGTGCCAGCGCTGCAGTGGTGAACACTGAAGCTTTCTTT	CASAAVVNTEAFF
TRBV14	TRBJ1-2	.	many	TGTGCCAGCAGCCATTTAACGGGGAAAGATGGCTACACCTTC	CASSHLTGKDGYTF
TRBV14	TRBJ2-2	TRBD1	few	TGTGCCAGCAGCCAAGATCAGGGGGCGAGCACCGGGGAGCTGTTTTTT	CASSQDQGASTGELFF
TRBV4-3	TRBJ2-2	TRBD2	.	TGCGCCAGCAGCCGGGACCGGACTAGCAAGCGCACCGGGGAGCTGTTTTTT	CASSRDRTSKRTGELFF
TRBV10-3	TRBJ2-6	TRBD1	few	TGTGCCATCAGCCCGGGACAGGGGGTTGCAGGGGCCAACGTCCTGACTTTC	CAISPGQGVAGANVLTF
TRBV5-1	TRBJ2-7	TRBD1	.	TGCGCCAGCAGCGAGGGACAGGGGGCCTACGAGCAGTACTTC	CASSEGQGAYEQYF
TRBV11-1	TRBJ2-7	.	.	TGTGCCAGCAGCTCGCTCAACTTTAACTCCTACGAGCAGTACTTC	CASSSLNFNSYEQYF
TRBV18	TRBJ2-7	.	few	TGTGCCAGCTCACCACCCGCGACGGATTCTAGCTTGGCGGCTCTCTACGAGCAGTACTTC	CASSPPATDSSLAALYEQYF
TRBV29-1	TRBJ1-2	.	few	TGCAGCGTCCGGGGGGGAGCTGCTGGCTACACCTTC	CSVRGGAAGYTF
TRBV7-7	TRBJ2-7	.	few	TGTGCTAGCAGCCCCTCCCTCTCCGGGACAAACGCCTACGAGCAGTACTTC	CASSPSLSGTNAYEQYF
TRBV11-2	TRBJ2-5	TRBD1	few	TGTGCCAGCAGTCGGGACAGAGAGACCCAGTACTTC	CASSRDRETQYF